A selection of T cell receptor beta chains follows, all from one sample in a study of shared clonotypes between healthy human individuals. Data came from immunoSEQ multiplex PCR; TCRdb stores just in-frame clones and leaves some out. This sample carries about 870,000 clones, 80% to 95% of them seen once, and the ten largest clones take about 24%. Sequencing was performed on naive CD8+ T cells sorted from blood. The receptors come from a man aged 25-40 years in good health. Both conserved end residues are part of each CDR3. A D gene is named only where the DNA matches it firmly. Size tells how often a clone was seen (once, few, many) or the class of an expanded clone, and some rows leave it out.

v_call	clone_size	j_call	d_call	cdr3_aa	cdr3_nt
TRBV9	.	TRBJ2-3	TRBD2	CASSARAGGPSDTQYF	TGTGCCAGCAGCGCACGAGCGGGAGGGCCTTCGGATACGCAGTATTTT
TRBV27	.	TRBJ1-4	TRBD1	CASSFLGQGAANEKLFF	TGTGCCAGCAGTTTCCTCGGACAGGGGGCGGCTAATGAAAAACTGTTTTTT
TRBV12-5	.	TRBJ2-1	TRBD2	CASGLATSGRAAFNEQFF	TGTGCTAGTGGTTTGGCTACCAGCGGGAGGGCCGCTTTCAATGAGCAGTTCTTC
TRBV6-6	few	TRBJ2-7	.	CASSYGSGDEQYF	TGTGCCAGCAGTTACGGATCAGGGGACGAGCAGTACTTC
TRBV4-1	.	TRBJ2-7	TRBD2	CASSLGTSPTYEQYF	TGCGCCAGCAGCCTTGGGACTAGTCCCACCTACGAGCAGTACTTC
TRBV28	.	TRBJ2-7	.	CASSLQTRVEQYF	TGTGCCAGCAGTCTCCAGACTAGAGTGGAGCAGTACTTC
TRBV7-9	.	TRBJ1-1	TRBD1	CASQEAGGRNTEAFF	TGTGCCAGCCAAGAGGCAGGGGGAAGAAATACTGAAGCTTTCTTT
TRBV6-5	once	TRBJ2-2	TRBD1	CASSYSTGEESGELFF	TGTGCCAGCAGTTACTCGACAGGGGAGGAGTCAGGGGAGCTGTTTTTT
TRBV4-1	.	TRBJ2-7	TRBD2	CASSQVLADTYEQYF	TGCGCCAGCAGCCAAGTCCTAGCGGATACCTACGAGCAGTACTTC
TRBV4-3	.	TRBJ2-5	.	CASSQGTIDGETQYF	TGCGCCAGCAGCCAAGGGACTATTGATGGGGAGACCCAGTACTTC
TRBV27	.	TRBJ2-7	.	CASSFGLAYEQYF	TGTGCCAGCAGTTTTGGACTTGCCTACGAGCAGTACTTC
TRBV6-5	once	TRBJ1-5	.	CATGSPGPQHF	TGTGCCACAGGGAGCCCGGGGCCCCAGCATTTT
TRBV27	.	TRBJ2-7	TRBD2	CASSLSIGGRIYEQYF	TGTGCCAGCAGTCTTAGTATCGGCGGGAGGATCTACGAGCAGTACTTC
TRBV15	.	TRBJ1-2	.	CATSTSRTDNYGYTF	TGTGCCACCAGCACGAGTCGGACAGATAACTATGGCTACACCTTC
TRBV7-2	.	TRBJ2-5	TRBD1	CASSPGTGNTQETQYF	TGTGCCAGCAGCCCCGGGACAGGGAATACCCAAGAGACCCAGTACTTC
TRBV19	.	TRBJ1-2	.	CASSMTRTLNYGYTF	TGTGCCAGTAGTATGACAAGAACGTTGAACTATGGCTACACCTTC
TRBV28	few	TRBJ1-5	.	CASSYIQGTQHF	TGTGCCAGCAGTTATATACAGGGTACCCAGCATTTT
TRBV28	.	TRBJ2-1	TRBD2	CASSFGGSTYNEQFF	TGTGCCAGCAGTTTCGGGGGGTCAACCTACAATGAGCAGTTCTTC
TRBV6-4	.	TRBJ1-4	TRBD1	CASSDFDRGGEKLFF	TGTGCCAGCAGTGACTTCGACAGGGGTGGTGAAAAACTGTTTTTT
TRBV18	.	TRBJ1-5	.	CASSPGGFGQPQHF	TGTGCCAGCTCACCCGGGGGGTTCGGTCAGCCCCAGCATTTT
TRBV7-9	once	TRBJ2-2	TRBD1	CASSNRGTGELFF	TGTGCCAGCAGCAACAGGGGGACCGGGGAGCTGTTTTTT
TRBV19	.	TRBJ2-7	.	CASSDPWGGTGSYEQYF	TGTGCCAGTAGCGACCCCTGGGGTGGGACTGGCTCCTACGAGCAGTACTTC
TRBV13	.	TRBJ2-7	.	CASSLVTSQTYEQYF	TGTGCCAGCAGCTTAGTGACTAGTCAGACCTACGAGCAGTACTTC
TRBV11-1	.	TRBJ2-1	TRBD2	CASSLVGLARPNEQFF	TGTGCCAGCAGCTTAGTTGGACTAGCGAGACCCAATGAGCAGTTCTTC
TRBV6-1	.	TRBJ2-7	.	CASMAGIHEQYF	TGTGCCAGCATGGCAGGCATCCACGAGCAGTACTTC
TRBV9	.	TRBJ2-7	.	CASSVGGEATFYEQYF	TGTGCCAGCAGCGTCGGAGGTGAGGCAACATTCTACGAGCAGTACTTC
TRBV5-1	.	TRBJ2-7	.	CASSSAGTATYEQYF	TGCGCCAGCAGCTCGGCCGGGACGGCAACCTACGAGCAGTACTTC
TRBV4-3	.	TRBJ2-1	TRBD2	CASSPSSSERESSYNEQFF	TGCGCCAGCAGCCCTTCAAGCTCCGAGCGGGAGAGCTCCTACAATGAGCAGTTCTTC
TRBV5-4	.	TRBJ2-1	.	CASSRRPNEQFF	TGTGCCAGCAGCCGACGGCCCAATGAGCAGTTCTTC
TRBV7-9	.	TRBJ1-2	.	CASSWRGRGYTF	TGTGCCAGCAGCTGGAGGGGCCGGGGCTACACCTTC
TRBV27	.	TRBJ2-2	.	CASSGTWNGELFF	TGTGCCAGCAGCGGGACTTGGAACGGGGAGCTGTTTTTT
TRBV27	.	TRBJ1-1	.	CASSLGGVNTEAFF	TGTGCCAGCAGTTTAGGGGGTGTTAACACTGAAGCTTTCTTT
TRBV5-8	.	TRBJ2-1	TRBD1	CASSSRQGSSYNEQFF	TGTGCCAGCAGCTCTCGACAGGGGAGCTCCTACAATGAGCAGTTCTTC
TRBV19	.	TRBJ1-5	.	CASSIPPYRFPNQPQHF	TGTGCCAGTAGTATCCCACCGTACAGATTCCCCAATCAGCCCCAGCATTTT
TRBV7-9	.	TRBJ1-5	TRBD1	CASSLVGDRGLQPQHF	TGTGCCAGCAGCTTAGTGGGGGACAGGGGGCTTCAGCCCCAGCATTTT
TRBV28	.	TRBJ2-7	TRBD1	CASSYGTDEQYF	TGTGCCAGCAGTTACGGGACAGACGAGCAGTACTTC
TRBV28	.	TRBJ2-1	.	CASSTGSSSYNEQFF	TGTGCCAGCAGCACAGGATCCAGCTCCTACAATGAGCAGTTCTTC